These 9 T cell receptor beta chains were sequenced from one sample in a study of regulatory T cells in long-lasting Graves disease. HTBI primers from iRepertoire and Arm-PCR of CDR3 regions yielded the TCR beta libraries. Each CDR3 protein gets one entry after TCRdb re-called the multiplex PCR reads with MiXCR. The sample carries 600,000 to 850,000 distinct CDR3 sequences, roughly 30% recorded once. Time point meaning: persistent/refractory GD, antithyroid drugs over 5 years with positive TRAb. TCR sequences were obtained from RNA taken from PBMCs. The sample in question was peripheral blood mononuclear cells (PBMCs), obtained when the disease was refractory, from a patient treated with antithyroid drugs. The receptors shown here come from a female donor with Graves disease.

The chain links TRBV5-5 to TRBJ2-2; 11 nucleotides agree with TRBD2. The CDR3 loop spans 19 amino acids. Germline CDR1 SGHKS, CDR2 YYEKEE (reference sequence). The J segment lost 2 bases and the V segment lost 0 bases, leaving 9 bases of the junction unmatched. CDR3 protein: CASSLADSGRALNTGELFF. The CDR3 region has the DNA TGTGCCAGCAGCTTGGCCGATAGCGGGAGGGCCCTCAACACCGGGGAGCTGTTTTTT.

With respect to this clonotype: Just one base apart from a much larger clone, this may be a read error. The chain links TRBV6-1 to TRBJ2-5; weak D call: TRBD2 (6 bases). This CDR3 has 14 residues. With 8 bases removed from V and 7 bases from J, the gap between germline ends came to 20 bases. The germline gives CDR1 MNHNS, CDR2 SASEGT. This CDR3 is CASSLYRGSGTQYF. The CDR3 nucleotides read TGTGCCAGCTCCCTTTACCGGGGGTCGGGGACCCAGTACTTC.

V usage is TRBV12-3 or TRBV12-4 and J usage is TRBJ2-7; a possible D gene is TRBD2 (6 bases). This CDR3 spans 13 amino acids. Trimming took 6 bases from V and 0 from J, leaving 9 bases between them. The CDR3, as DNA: TGTGCCAGCAGGGACTACAGCTCCTACGAGCAGTACTTC. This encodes CASRDYSSYEQYF.

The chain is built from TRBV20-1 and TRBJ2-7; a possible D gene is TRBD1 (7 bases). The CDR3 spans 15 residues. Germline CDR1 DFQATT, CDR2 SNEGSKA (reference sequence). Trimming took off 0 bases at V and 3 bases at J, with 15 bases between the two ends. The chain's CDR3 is CSARDLAGTDYEQYF. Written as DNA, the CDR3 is TGCAGTGCTAGAGATCTGGCGGGGACAGACTACGAGCAGTACTTC.

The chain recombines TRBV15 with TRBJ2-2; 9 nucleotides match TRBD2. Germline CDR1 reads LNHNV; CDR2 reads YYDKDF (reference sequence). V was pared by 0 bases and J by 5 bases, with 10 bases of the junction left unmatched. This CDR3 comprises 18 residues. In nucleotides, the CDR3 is TGTGCCACCAGCAGAGAAAGCATTAGGACTAGCGAGACCGGGGAGCTGTTTTTT. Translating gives CATSRESIRTSETGELFF.

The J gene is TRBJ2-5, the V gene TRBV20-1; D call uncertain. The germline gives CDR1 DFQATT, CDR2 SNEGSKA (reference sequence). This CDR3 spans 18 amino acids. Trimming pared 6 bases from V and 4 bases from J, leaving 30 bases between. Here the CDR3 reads CSAANVAPERLFRETQYF. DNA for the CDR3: TGCAGTGCCGCTAACGTCGCGCCAGAACGTCTGTTTCGAGAGACCCAGTACTTC.

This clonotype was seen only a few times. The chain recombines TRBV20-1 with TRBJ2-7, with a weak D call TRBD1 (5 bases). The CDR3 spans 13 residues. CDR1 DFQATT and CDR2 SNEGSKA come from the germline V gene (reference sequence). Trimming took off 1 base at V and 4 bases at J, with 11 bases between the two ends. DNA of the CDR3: TGCAGTGCTAGAGCCGAACAGGATTACGAGCAGTACTTC. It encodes CSARAEQDYEQYF.

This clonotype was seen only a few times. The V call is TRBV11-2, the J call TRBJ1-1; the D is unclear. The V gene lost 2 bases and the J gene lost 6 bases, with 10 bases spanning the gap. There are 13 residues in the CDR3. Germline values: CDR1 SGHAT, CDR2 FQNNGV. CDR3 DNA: TGTGCCAGCAGCTTACGCTTCGGGGCTGAAGCTTTCTTT. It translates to CASSLRFGAEAFF.

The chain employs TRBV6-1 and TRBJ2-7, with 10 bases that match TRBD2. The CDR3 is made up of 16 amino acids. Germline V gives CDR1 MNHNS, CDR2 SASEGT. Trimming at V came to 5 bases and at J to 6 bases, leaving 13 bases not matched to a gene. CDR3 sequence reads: CASSSYRGTSEREQYF. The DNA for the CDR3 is TGTGCCAGCAGTAGTTACAGGGGGACTAGCGAACGCGAGCAGTACTTC.